A selection of T cell receptor beta chains follows, all from one sample in a study of shared clonotypes between healthy human individuals. Produced via immunoSEQ multiplex PCR; TCRdb's table is partial and in-frame only. Found here are approximately 440,000 clones, approximately 80% of them singletons; the top ten hold 12%. Sequencing was carried out using PBMCs. These TCRs come from a woman aged 40 to 50 in good health. Some clones in this sample may be carry-over from other donors' samples. Each CDR3 is given with its conserved first and last residue.

V: TRBV25-1; CDR3: CASRSGNTEAFF
V: TRBV28; CDR3: CASTSERRTYEQYF
V: TRBV7-9; CDR3: CASRGDGAYEQYF
V: TRBV6-5; CDR3: CASGVSYEQYF
V: TRBV7-9; CDR3: CASSSTEADTQYF
V: TRBV30; CDR3: CAWKVNTEAFF
V: TRBV7-9; CDR3: CASSLASILGRGANVLTF
V: TRBV10-3; CDR3: CAISESSYEQYF
V: TRBV29-1; CDR3: CSVESSGVNEQFF
V: TRBV30; CDR3: CAWMRQRDGTGELIF
V: TRBV19; CDR3: CASSISQGIDGGYTF
V: TRBV19; CDR3: CASSPSRWGYEKLFF
V: TRBV2; CDR3: CASRTGISNEKLFF
V: TRBV18; CDR3: CASSPNSGGPEQYF
V: TRBV7-2; CDR3: CASSPIPRISGNEQFF
V: TRBV11-3; CDR3: CASSPPSSAEQYF
V: TRBV4-2; CDR3: CASSSPKRGDTQYF
V: TRBV28; CDR3: CASSLTGGWAYGYTF
V: TRBV29-1; CDR3: CSVESTASTDTQYF
V: TRBV5-3; CDR3: CARSSNGAWTAKETQYF
V: TRBV2; CDR3: CASSAQGGAPETQYF
V: TRBV2; CDR3: CASSGRDSTYEQYF
V: TRBV18; CDR3: CASSPRLVQRAYEQYF